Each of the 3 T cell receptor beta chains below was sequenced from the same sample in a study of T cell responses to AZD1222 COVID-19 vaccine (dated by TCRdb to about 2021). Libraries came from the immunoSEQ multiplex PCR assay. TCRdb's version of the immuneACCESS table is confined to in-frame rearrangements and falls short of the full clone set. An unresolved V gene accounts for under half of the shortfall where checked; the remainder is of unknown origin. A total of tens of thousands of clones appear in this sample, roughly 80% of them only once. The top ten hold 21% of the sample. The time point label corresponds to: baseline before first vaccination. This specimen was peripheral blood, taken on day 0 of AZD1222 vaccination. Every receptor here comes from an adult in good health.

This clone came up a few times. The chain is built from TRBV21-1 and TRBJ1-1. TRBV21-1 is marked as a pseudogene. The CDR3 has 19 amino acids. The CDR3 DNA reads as TGTGCCAGCAGCAAATGCAAAGGGACTAATGAGGGAATGAACACTGAAGCTTTCTTT. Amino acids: CASSKCKGTNEGMNTEAFF.

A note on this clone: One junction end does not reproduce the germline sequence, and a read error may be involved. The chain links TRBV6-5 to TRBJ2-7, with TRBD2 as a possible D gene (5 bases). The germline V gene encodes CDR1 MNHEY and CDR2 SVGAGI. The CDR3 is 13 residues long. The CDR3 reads CASRSGSSNEQYF. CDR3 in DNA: TGTGCCAGCAGGTCGGGATCCTCCAACGAGCAGTACTTC.

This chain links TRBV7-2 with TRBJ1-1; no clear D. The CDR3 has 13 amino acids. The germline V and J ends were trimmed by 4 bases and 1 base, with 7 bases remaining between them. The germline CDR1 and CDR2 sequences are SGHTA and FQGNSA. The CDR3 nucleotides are TGTGCCAGCAGCTCCAAAAAGAACACTGAAGCTTTCTTT. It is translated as CASSSKKNTEAFF.